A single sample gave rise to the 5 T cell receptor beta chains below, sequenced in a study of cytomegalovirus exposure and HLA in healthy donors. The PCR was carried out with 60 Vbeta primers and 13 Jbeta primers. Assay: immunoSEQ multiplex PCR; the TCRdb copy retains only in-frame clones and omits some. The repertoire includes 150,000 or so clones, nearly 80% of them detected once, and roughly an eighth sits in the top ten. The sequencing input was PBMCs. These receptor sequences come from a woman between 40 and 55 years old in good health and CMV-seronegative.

In nucleotides, the CDR3 is TGCAGCGTTGCTGGGGGGGATTACACTGAAGCTTTCTTT. This codes for CSVAGGDYTEAFF. The chain links TRBV29-1 to TRBJ1-1, with D possibly being TRBD1 (5 bases). This CDR3 region has 13 residues. Germline CDR1 is SQVTM and CDR2 is ANQGSEA. The ends were cut back, 4 bases at V and 3 bases at J, with 12 bases in the middle.

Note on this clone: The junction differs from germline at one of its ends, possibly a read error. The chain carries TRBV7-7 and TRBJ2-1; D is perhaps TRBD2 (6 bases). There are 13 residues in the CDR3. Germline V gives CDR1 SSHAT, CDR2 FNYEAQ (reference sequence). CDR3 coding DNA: TGTGCTAGCAGCCCCGGGACTTACAATGAGCAGTTCTTC. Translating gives CASSPGTYNEQFF.

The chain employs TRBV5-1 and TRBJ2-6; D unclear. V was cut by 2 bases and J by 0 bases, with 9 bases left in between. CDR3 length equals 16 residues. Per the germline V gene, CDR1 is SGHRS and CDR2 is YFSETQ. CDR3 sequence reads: CASSLPGSSGANVLTF. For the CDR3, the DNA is TGCGCCAGCAGCTTACCAGGAAGCTCTGGGGCCAACGTCCTGACTTTC. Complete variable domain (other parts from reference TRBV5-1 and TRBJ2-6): KAGVTQTPRYLIKTRGQQVTLSCSPISGHRSVSWYQQTPGQGLQFLFEYFSETQRNKGNFPGRFSGRQFSNSRSEMNVSTLELGDSALYLCASSLPGSSGANVLTFGAGSRLTVL.

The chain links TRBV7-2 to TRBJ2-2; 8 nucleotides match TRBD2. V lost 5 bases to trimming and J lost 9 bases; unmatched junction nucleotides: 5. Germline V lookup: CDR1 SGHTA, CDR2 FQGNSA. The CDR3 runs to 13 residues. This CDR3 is CASSPRTSRELFF. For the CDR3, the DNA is TGTGCCAGCAGCCCAAGGACTAGCAGGGAGCTGTTTTTT.

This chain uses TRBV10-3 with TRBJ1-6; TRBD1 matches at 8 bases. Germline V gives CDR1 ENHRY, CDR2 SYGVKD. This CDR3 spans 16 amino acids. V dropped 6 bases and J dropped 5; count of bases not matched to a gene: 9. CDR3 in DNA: TGTGCCATCAGCTTCACAGGGGGAGAAGATAATTCACCCCTCCACTTT. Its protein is CAISFTGGEDNSPLHF.